These 7 T cell receptor beta chains were sequenced from one sample in a study of MAIT cells during Salmonella Paratyphi A infection. The sample's time point: mid-infection, around enteric fever diagnosis. The MAIT cell gate was Valpha7.2+ CD161+ T cells, sorted by flow cytometry. No antigens are known for them. Points from the study as a whole: MAIT TRBV usage was oligoclonal, favouring TRBV20 and TRBV6.

TCRdb re-analysed the 5' RACE reads in MiXCR, keeping a single row per CDR3 protein. The table lists approximately 1,100 distinct CDR3 sequences, about 55% of them singletons, with approximately 31% in the top ten. Sequenced material: MAIT cells from blood, taken at the middle sampling point of the challenge study. Receptors were obtained from a person aged 18-70 years who was deliberately infected with Salmonella Paratyphi A in a paratyphoid fever challenge study.

This clonotype is large. V is TRBV6-4 and J is TRBJ2-3; no reliable D call. This CDR3 contains 13 residues. The V end was cut by 0 bases, the J end by 6 bases, with 7 bases between. CDR1 and CDR2 from the germline V gene are MRHNA and SNTAGT. CDR3 nucleotide sequence: TGTGCCAGCAGTGACTCGAGCTCCGATACGCAGTATTTT. Translation gives CASSDSSSDTQYF.

This clonotype was detected only a few times. This rearrangement joins TRBV20-1 to TRBJ2-1; TRBD2 aligns across 9 bases. Germline assignment: CDR1 DFQATT and CDR2 SNEGSKA (reference sequence). The CDR3 loop spans 13 amino acids. The junction had 1 base not matched to a gene; V was cut back by 7 bases and J by 0 bases. This CDR3 reads CSEAGGSYNEQFF. The CDR3 DNA reads as TGCAGTGAAGCGGGAGGCTCCTACAATGAGCAGTTCTTC.

To note about this clonotype: In this CDR3 the conserved last residue, phenylalanine or tryptophan, is missing, so a read error is likely. J is TRBJ2-2 and V is TRBV6-2 or TRBV6-3; D unclear. The CDR3 runs to 17 residues. V lost 6 bases and J 3 bases, leaving 20 bases between the germline ends. Per germline, CDR1 MNHEY and CDR2 SVGEGT. CDR3 amino acids: CASSQVMVADDTGELFC. CDR3 coding DNA: TGTGCCAGCAGCCAAGTCATGGTAGCTGACGACACCGGGGAGCTGTTTTGT.

The chain recombines TRBV4-3 with TRBJ1-1, with D possibly being TRBD1 (5 bases). V was clipped by 4 bases and J by 5 bases, with 11 bases between them. The CDR3 is made up of 13 amino acids. CDR1 LGHNA and CDR2 YSLEER come from the germline V gene. CDR3 region: CASSPQGETEAFF. DNA for the CDR3: TGCGCCAGCAGCCCCCAAGGGGAGACTGAAGCTTTCTTT.

This clonotype rates as large (0.1 to 1%). V and J are TRBV4-3 and TRBJ2-6; D uncertain. CDR1 is LGHNA and CDR2 is YSLEER in the germline V gene. V lost 0 bases and J 1 base, leaving 7 bases between the germline ends. The CDR3 runs 16 residues. CDR3 in amino acids: CASSQEGSSGANVLTF. DNA for the CDR3: TGCGCCAGCAGCCAAGAGGGGTCATCTGGGGCCAACGTCCTGACTTTC.

Only a few counts were recorded for this clonotype. The conserved closing phenylalanine or tryptophan is absent in this CDR3, likely reflecting a read error. The limits of the CDR3 on the DNA are not certain, so only TCRdb's listed CDR3 is given. The V and J genes are TRBV7-2 and TRBJ2-2; the D call in the table, TRBD1, was not verified against the DNA. A total of 15 residues make up the CDR3, ends included. The V gene's germline CDR1 is SGHTA and CDR2 FQGNSA. The CDR3 region is CASSLLEGEKGERGG.

At least ten counts were recorded for this clonotype. The chain joins TRBV6-5 to TRBJ2-3; 9 bases fit TRBD2. The CDR3 is 15 residues long. The V segment lost 4 bases and the J segment 2 bases; nucleotides outside the gene matches: 4. The germline CDR1 and CDR2 sequences are MNHEY and SVGAGI. The DNA of the CDR3 is TGTGCCAGCAGTTTCTCTAGCGGGGCCACAGATACGCAGTATTTT. Its protein product is CASSFSSGATDTQYF.